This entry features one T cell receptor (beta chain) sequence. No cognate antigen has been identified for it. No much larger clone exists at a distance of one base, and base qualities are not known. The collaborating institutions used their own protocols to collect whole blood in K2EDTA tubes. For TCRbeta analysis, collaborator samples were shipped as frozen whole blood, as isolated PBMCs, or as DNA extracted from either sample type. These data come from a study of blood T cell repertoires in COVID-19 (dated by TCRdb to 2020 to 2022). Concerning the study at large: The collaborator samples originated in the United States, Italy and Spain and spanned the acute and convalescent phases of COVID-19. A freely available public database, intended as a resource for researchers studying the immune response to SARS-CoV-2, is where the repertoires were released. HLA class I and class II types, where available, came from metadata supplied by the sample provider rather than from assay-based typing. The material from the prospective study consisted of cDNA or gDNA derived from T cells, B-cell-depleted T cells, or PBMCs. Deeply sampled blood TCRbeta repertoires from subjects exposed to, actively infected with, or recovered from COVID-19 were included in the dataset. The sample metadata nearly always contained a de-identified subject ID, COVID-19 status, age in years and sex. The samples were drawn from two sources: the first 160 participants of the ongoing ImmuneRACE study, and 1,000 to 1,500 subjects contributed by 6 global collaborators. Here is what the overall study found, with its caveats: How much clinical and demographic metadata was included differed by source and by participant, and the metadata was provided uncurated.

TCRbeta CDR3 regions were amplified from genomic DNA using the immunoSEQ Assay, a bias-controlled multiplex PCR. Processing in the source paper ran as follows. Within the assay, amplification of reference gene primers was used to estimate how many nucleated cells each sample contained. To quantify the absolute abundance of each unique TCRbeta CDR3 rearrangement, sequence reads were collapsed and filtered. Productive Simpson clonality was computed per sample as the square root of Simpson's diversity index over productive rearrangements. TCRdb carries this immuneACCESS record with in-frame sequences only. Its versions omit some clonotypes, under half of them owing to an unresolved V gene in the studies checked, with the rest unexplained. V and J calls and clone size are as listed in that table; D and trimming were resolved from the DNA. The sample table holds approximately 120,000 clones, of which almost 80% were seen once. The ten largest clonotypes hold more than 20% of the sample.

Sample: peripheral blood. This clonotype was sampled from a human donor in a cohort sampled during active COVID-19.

The CDR3 sequence is CASSFSVTGNTEAFF. The DNA sequence follows: TGCGCCAGCAGCTTCTCCGTGACAGGGAACACTGAAGCTTTCTTT. The sequence is built from TRBV5-1 and TRBJ1-1, with TRBD1 as a weak D call on 6 bases. From a lookup of the germline V gene, CDR1 and CDR2 are SGHRS and YFSETQ. V lost 2 bases and J lost 1 base; the stretch between them is 12 bases long. The CDR3 numbers 15 residues from cysteine through phenylalanine. This entry keeps only the CDR3 DNA: 45 bases, framed from base 1.